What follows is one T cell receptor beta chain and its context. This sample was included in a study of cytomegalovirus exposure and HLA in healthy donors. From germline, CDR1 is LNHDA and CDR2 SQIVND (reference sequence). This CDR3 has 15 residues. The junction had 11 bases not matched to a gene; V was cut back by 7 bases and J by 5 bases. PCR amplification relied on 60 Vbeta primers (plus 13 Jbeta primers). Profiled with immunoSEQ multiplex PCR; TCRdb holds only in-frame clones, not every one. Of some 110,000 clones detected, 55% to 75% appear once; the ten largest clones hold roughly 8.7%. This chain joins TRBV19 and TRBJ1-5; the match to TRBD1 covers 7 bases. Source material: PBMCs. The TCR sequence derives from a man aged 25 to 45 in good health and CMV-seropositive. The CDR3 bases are TGTGCCAGTACTGAAGGGGGCCGGGATTATCAGCCCCAGCATTTT. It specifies CASTEGGRDYQPQHF. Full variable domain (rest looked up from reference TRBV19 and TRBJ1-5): DGGITQSPKYLFRKEGQNVTLSCEQNLNHDAMYWYRQDPGQGLRLIYYSQIVNDFQKGDIAEGYSVSREKKESFPLTVTSAQKNPTAFYLCASTEGGRDYQPQHFGDGTRLSIL.